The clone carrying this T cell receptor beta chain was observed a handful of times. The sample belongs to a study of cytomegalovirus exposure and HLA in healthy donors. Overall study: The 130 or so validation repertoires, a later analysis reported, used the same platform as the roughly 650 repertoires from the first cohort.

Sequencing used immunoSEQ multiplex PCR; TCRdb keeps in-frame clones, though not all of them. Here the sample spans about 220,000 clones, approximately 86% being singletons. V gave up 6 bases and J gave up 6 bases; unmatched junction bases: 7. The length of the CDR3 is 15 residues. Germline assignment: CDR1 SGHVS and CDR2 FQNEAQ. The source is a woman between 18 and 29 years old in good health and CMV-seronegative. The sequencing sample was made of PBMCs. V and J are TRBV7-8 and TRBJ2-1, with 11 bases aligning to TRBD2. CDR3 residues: CASSLRLAGINEQFF. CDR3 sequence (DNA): TGTGCCAGCAGTTTACGACTAGCGGGGATCAATGAGCAGTTCTTC.